The 11 T cell receptor beta chains presented below share a single source sample, sequenced in a study of T cells after yellow fever vaccination. From the 5' RACE reads, TCRdb called clonotypes with MiXCR, one entry per CDR3 protein. This table holds more than 250,000 distinct CDR3 sequences, 6.8% found once. Sample: PBMCs, taken more than 40 days after the first yellow fever vaccination. The source of these receptors is a young man who received the YFV17D yellow fever vaccine.

The table lists this clonotype with many counts. The chain links TRBV5-1 to TRBJ2-2; D call uncertain. The V gene lost 2 bases and the J gene lost 4 bases, with 9 bases spanning the gap. CDR1 is SGHRS and CDR2 is YFSETQ in the germline V gene. The CDR3 is made up of 14 amino acids. CDR3 sequence reads: CASSFYKLTGELFF. CDR3 nucleotides: TGCGCCAGCAGCTTTTATAAGCTCACCGGGGAGCTGTTTTTT.

In this sample, this clonotype turned up a few times. This chain connects TRBV7-9 to TRBJ2-7; D unresolved. CDR3 size: 11 residues. Trimming took off 3 bases at V and 7 bases at J, with 7 bases between the two ends. Germline V gives CDR1 SEHNR, CDR2 FQNEAQ (reference sequence). CDR3 region: CASSFGVEQYV. DNA for the CDR3: TGTGCCAGCAGCTTCGGAGTGGAGCAGTACGTC.

This clonotype was seen more than once but under ten times. The chain recombines TRBV25-1 with TRBJ1-1; a possible D gene is TRBD1 (5 bases). The CDR3 runs to 12 residues. From germline, CDR1 is MGHDK and CDR2 SYGVNS. The V end lost 6 bases, the J end lost 11 bases, and 16 bases lay between the germline ends. DNA of the CDR3: TGTGCCAGCAGGGGGGGAGCAGCTCGGGCTTTCTTT. This encodes CASRGGAARAFF.

This clonotype was counted between two and nine times. The chain has TRBV30 and TRBJ2-7, with TRBD1 as a possible D gene (6 bases). V was pared by 1 base and J by 3 bases, with 13 bases between. Germline assignment: CDR1 GTSNPN and CDR2 SVGIG (reference sequence). The CDR3 has 14 residues. The CDR3 loop reads CAWSALVTGYEQYF. As DNA, the CDR3 is TGTGCCTGGAGTGCCCTGGTGACAGGCTACGAGCAGTACTTC.

The chain joins TRBV5-1 to TRBJ2-3, with 9 bases identical to TRBD2. Germline values: CDR1 SGHRS, CDR2 YFSETQ. CDR3 length: 15 amino acids. V lost 3 bases and J lost 4; bases outside the gene matches: 6. DNA for the CDR3: TGCGCCAGCAGCTCGCGGGGGGGCCTCGCAGATACGCAGTATTTT. This sequence encodes CASSSRGGLADTQYF.

In this sample, this clonotype turned up a few times. The chain employs TRBV12-3 or TRBV12-4 and TRBJ2-1; perhaps TRBD1 as D (5 bases). This CDR3 region has 16 residues. The germline V and J ends were trimmed by 3 bases and 0 bases, with 12 bases remaining between them. The CDR3 region is CASSFFQGSSYNEQFF. The CDR3 nucleotides are TGTGCCAGCAGTTTTTTTCAGGGAAGCTCCTACAATGAGCAGTTCTTC.

This clonotype was counted a few times. The chain carries TRBV4-3 and TRBJ2-3; D call uncertain. The length of the CDR3 is 16 residues. V was pared by 4 bases and J by 2 bases, with 16 bases between. Per germline, CDR1 LGHNA and CDR2 YSLEER. The CDR3 sequence is CASSLRTESSTDTQYF. CDR3 bases: TGCGCCAGCAGCCTACGGACCGAGAGCTCCACAGATACGCAGTATTTT.

The rearrangement joins TRBV6-2 or TRBV6-3 to TRBJ1-2; TRBD1 matches at 8 bases. The germline CDR1 and CDR2 sequences are MNHEY and SVGEGT. The CDR3 is 17 amino acids. Trimming at V came to 6 bases and at J to 8 bases, leaving 20 bases not matched to a gene. The CDR3 loop reads CASRKSGTGGSAGGYTF. CDR3 bases: TGTGCCAGCAGAAAATCCGGGACAGGAGGTTCTGCGGGGGGCTACACCTTC.

The chain employs TRBV5-1 and TRBJ2-3; D is undetermined. Looked up from germline, CDR1 is SGHRS and CDR2 is YFSETQ. The CDR3 runs 12 residues. V dropped 7 bases and J dropped 1 base, with 7 bases sitting between them. The DNA of the CDR3 is TGCGCCAGCGATAGTGGCACAGATACGCAGTATTTT. Protein: CASDSGTDTQYF.

In DNA, the CDR3 is TGCGCCAGCATCCAGGCAGGGGGTAATTCACCCCTCCACTTT. Its protein is CASIQAGGNSPLHF. The V and J genes are TRBV4-1 and TRBJ1-6, with 7 bases that match TRBD1. The V and J ends lost 7 bases and 6 bases, in that order; junction bases with no gene match: 6. Germline V lookup: CDR1 MGHRA, CDR2 YSYEKL. The CDR3 loop spans 14 amino acids.

The V and J genes are TRBV18 and TRBJ2-1; 8 nucleotides match TRBD1. V shed 6 bases and J 1 base; nucleotides not matched to a gene: 8. CDR1 and CDR2 (germline): KGHSH, LQKENI. This CDR3 is built from 16 residues. The CDR3 loop is CASSSDRGVSYNEQFF. The CDR3 coding sequence is TGTGCCAGCTCGTCCGACAGGGGTGTTTCCTACAATGAGCAGTTCTTC. Filled out from reference TRBV18 and TRBJ2-1, the complete variable domain reads NAGVMQNPRHLVRRRGQEARLRCSPMKGHSHVYWYRQLPEEGLKFMVYLQKENIIDESGMPKERFSAEFPKEGPSILRIQQVVRGDSAAYFCASSSDRGVSYNEQFFGPGTRLTVL.